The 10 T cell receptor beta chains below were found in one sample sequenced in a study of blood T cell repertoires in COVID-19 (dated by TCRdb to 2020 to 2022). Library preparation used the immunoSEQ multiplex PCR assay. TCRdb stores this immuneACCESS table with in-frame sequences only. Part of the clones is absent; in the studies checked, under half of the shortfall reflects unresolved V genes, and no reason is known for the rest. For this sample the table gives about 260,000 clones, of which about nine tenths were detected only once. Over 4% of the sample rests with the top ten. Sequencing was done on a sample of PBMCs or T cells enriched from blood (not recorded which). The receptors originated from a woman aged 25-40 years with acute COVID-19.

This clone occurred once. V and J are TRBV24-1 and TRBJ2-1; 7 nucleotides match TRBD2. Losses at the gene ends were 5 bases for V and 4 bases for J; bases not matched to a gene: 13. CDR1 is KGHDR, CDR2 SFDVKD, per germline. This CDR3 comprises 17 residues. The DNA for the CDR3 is TGTGCCACCAGTGCCCGGTGGGGGGAGGGCCCGTACAATGAGCAGTTCTTC. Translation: CATSARWGEGPYNEQFF.

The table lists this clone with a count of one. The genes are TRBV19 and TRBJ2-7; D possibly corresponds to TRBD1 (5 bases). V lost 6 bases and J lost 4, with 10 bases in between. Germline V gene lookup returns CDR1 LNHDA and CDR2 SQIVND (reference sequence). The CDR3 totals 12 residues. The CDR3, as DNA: TGTGCCAGTAGCAAAACAGGATACGAGCAGTACTTC. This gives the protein CASSKTGYEQYF.

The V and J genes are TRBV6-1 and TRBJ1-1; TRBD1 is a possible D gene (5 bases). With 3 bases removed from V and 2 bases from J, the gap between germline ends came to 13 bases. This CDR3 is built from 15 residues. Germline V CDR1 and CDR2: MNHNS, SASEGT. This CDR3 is CASSDRDSINTEAFF. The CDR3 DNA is TGTGCCAGCAGTGATAGAGACAGTATCAACACTGAAGCTTTCTTT.

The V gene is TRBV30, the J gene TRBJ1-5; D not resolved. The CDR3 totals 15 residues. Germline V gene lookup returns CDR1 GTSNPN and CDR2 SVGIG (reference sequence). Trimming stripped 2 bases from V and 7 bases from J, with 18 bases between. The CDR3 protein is CAWSRGSLAAQPQHF. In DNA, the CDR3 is TGTGCCTGGAGTCGGGGTTCGTTAGCCGCACAGCCCCAGCATTTT.

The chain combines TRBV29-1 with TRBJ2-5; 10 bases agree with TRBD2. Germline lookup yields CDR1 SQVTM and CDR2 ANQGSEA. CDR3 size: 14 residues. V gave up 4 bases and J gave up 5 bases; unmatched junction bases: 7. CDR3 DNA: TGCAGCGTTGTGGGGCTAGCGGGAGTTGAGACCCAGTACTTC. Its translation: CSVVGLAGVETQYF.

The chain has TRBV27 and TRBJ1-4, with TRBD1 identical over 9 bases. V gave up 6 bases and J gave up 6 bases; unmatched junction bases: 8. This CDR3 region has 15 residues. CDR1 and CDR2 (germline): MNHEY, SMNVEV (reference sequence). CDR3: CASSLIQGADEKLFF. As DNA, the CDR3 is TGTGCCAGCAGCCTTATACAGGGGGCAGATGAAAAACTGTTTTTT.

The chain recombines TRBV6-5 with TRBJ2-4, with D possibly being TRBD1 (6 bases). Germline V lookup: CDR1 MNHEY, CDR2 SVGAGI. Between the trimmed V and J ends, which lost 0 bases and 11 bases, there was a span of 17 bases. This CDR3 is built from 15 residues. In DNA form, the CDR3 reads TGTGCCAGCAGTTACTCCGGACAGACCAGGATTTTTCAGTACTTC. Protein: CASSYSGQTRIFQYF.

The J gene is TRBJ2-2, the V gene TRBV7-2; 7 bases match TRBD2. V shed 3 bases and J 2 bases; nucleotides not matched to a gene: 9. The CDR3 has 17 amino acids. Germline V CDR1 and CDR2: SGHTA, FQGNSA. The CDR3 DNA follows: TGTGCCAGCAGCTTTGGCCTCGGCGGGAGTAACACCGGGGAGCTGTTTTTT. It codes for CASSFGLGGSNTGELFF.

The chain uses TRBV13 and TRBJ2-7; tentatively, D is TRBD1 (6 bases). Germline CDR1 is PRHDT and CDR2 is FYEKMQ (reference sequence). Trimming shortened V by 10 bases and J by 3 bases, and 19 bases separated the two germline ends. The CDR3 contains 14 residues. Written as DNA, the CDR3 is TGTGCCACCAGAAAAACCGGACAGAGCTACGAGCAGTACTTC. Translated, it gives CATRKTGQSYEQYF.

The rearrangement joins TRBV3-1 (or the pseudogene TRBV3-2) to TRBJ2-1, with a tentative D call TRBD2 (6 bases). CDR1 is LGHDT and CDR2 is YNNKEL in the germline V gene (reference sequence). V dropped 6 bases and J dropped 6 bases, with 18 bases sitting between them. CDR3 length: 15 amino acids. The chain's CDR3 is CASSPRLGLGNEQFF. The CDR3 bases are TGTGCCAGCAGTCCGAGACTAGGATTAGGCAATGAGCAGTTCTTC.